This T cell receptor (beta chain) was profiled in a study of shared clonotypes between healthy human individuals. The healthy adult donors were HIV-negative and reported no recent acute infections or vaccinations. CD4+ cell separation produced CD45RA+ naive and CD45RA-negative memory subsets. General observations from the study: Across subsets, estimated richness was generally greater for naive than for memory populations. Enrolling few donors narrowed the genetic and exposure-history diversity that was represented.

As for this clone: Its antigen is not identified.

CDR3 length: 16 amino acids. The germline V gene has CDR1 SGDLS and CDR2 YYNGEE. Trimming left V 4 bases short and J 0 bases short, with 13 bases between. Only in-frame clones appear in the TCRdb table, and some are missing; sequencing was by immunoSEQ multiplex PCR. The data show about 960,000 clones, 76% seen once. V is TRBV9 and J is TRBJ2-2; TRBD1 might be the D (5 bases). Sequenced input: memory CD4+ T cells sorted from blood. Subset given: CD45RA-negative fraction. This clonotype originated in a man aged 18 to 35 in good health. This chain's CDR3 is CASSKARGSNTGELFF. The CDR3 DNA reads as TGTGCCAGCAGCAAAGCTAGGGGTTCGAACACCGGGGAGCTGTTTTTT.